This T cell receptor beta chain was obtained from a study of cytomegalovirus exposure and HLA in healthy donors. The wider study: T cells numbering around 190 million yielded some 100 million unique TCR beta sequences in an earlier analysis.

PCR used 60 Vbeta primers and 13 Jbeta primers. TCRdb's table, derived via immunoSEQ multiplex PCR, lists solely in-frame clones and lacks some. The sample holds about 93,000 clones, around 76% seen once. Trimming removed 6 bases at V and 0 bases at J, with 9 bases between. Germline V CDR1 and CDR2: KGHSH, LQKENI. The CDR3 loop spans 14 amino acids. Source material: PBMCs. This sequence originates from a man aged 30 to 39 in good health and CMV-seronegative. This chain connects TRBV18 to TRBJ2-1; D remains ambiguous. The CDR3 bases are TGTGCCAGCTCGCACGCGAGCTCCTACAATGAGCAGTTCTTC. Translating gives CASSHASSYNEQFF.